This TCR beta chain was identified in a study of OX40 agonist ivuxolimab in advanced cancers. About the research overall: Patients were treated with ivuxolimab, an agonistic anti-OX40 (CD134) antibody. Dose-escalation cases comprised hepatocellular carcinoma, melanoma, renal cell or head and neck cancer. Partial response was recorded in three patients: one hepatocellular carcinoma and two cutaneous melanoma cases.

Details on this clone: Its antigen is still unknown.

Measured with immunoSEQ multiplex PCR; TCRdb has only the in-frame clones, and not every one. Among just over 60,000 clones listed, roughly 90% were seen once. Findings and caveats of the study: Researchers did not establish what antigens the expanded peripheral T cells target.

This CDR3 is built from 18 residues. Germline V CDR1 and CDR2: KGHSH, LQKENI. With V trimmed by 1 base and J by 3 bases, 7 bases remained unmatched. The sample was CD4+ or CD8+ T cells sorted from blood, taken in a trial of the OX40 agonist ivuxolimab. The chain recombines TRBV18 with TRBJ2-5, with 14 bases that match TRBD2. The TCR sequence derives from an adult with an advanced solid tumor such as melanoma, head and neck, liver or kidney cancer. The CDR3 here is CASSPLTSGGVGEETQYF. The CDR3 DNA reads TGTGCCAGCTCACCACTGACTAGCGGGGGGGTCGGGGAAGAGACCCAGTACTTC. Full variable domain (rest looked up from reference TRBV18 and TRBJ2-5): NAGVMQNPRHLVRRRGQEARLRCSPMKGHSHVYWYRQLPEEGLKFMVYLQKENIIDESGMPKERFSAEFPKEGPSILRIQQVVRGDSAAYFCASSPLTSGGVGEETQYFGPGTRLLVL.